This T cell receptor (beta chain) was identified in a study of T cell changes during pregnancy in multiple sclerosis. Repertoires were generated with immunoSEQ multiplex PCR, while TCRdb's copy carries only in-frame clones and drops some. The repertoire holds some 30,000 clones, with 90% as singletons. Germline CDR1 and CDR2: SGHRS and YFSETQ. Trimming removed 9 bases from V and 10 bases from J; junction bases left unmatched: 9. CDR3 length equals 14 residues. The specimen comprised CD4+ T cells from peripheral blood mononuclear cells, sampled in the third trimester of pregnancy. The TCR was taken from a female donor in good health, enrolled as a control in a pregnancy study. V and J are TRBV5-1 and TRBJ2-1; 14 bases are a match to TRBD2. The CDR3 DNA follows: TGCGCCACTTCCGGGACTAGCGGGAGAGAAGAGCAGTTCTTC. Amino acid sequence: CATSGTSGREEQFF.